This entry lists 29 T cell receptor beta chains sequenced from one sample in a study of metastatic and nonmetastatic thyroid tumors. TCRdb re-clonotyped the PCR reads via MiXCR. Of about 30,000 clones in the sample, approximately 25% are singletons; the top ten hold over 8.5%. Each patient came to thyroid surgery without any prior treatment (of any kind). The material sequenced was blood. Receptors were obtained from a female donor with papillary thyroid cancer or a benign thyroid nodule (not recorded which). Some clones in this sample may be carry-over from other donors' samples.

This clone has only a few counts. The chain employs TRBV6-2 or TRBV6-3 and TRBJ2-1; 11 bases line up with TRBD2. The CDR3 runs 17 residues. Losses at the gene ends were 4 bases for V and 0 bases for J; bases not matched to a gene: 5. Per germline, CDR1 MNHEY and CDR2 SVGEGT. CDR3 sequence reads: CASSSATSGSSYNEQFF. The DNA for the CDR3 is TGTGCCAGCAGTTCCGCCACTAGCGGGAGCTCCTACAATGAGCAGTTCTTC.

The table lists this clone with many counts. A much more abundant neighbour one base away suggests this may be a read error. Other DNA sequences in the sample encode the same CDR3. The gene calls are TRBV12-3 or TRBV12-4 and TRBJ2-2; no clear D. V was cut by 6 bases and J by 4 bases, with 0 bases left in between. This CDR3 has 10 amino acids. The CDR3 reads CASSTGELFF. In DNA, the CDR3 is TGTGCCAGCAGCACCGGGGAGCTGTTTTTT.

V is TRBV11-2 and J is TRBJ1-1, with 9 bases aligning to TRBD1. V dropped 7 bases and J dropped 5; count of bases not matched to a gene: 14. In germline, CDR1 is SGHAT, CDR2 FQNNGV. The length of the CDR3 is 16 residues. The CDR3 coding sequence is TGTGCCAGCAACCCCACTGGGACAGGGATTAGGACTGAAGCTTTCTTT. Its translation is CASNPTGTGIRTEAFF.

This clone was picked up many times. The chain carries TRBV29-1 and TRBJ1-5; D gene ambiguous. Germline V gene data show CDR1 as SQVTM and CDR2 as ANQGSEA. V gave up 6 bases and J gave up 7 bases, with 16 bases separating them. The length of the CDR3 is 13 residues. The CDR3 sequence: CSVLEGMGQPQHF. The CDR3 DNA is TGCAGCGTGCTGGAGGGTATGGGCCAGCCCCAGCATTTT.

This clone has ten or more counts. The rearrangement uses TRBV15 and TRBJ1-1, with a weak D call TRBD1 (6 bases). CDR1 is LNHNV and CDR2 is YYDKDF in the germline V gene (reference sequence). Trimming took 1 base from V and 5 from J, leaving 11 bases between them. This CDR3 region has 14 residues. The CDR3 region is CATSRVGGRTEAFF. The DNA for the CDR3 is TGTGCCACCAGCAGAGTTGGGGGGCGGACTGAAGCTTTCTTT. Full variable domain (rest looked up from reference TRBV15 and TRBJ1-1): DAMVIQNPRYQVTQFGKPVTLSCSQTLNHNVMYWYQQKSSQAPKLLFHYYDKDFNNEADTPDNFQSRRPNTSFCFLDIRSPGLGDTAMYLCATSRVGGRTEAFFGQGTRLTVV.

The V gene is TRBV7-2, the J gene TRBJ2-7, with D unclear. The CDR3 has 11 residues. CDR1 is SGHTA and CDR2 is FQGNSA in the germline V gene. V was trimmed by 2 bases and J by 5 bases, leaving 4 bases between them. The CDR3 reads CASSLRNEQYF. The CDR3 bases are TGTGCCAGCAGCTTAAGAAACGAGCAGTACTTC.

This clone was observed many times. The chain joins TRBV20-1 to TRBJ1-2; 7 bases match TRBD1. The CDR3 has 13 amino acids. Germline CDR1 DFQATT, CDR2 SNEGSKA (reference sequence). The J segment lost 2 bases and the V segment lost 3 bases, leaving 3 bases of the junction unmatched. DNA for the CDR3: TGCAGTGCTAGCCCGACAGGGAACTATGGCTACACCTTC. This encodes CSASPTGNYGYTF.

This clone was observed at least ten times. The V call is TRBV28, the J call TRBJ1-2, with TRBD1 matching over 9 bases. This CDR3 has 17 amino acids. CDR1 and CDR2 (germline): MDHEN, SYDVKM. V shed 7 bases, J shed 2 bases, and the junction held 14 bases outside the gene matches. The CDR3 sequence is CASTPWEQGATNYGYTF. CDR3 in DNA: TGTGCCAGCACCCCATGGGAACAGGGGGCCACCAACTATGGCTACACCTTC.

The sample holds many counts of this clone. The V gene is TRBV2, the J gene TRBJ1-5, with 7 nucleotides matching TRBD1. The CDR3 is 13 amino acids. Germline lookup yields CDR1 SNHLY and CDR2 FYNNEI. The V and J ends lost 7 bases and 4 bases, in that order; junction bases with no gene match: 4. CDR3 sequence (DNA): TGTGCCAGCAACCAACAGGGGAATCAGCCCCAGCATTTT. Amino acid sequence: CASNQQGNQPQHF.

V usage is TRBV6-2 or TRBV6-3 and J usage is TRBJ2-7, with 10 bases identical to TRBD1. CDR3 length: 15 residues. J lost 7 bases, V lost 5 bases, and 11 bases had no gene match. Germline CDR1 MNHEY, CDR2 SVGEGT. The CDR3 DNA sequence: TGTGCCAGCAGTCTAACCGGGACAGGGGTGAGAGAGCAGTACTTC. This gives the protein CASSLTGTGVREQYF.

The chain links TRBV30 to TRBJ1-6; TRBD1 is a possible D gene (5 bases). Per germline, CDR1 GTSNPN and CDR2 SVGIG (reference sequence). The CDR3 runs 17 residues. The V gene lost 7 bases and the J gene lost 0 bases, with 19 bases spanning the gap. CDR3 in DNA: TGTGCCTCCACCTCGAGCCGGACAAGCTCCTATAATTCACCCCTCCACTTT. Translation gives CASTSSRTSSYNSPLHF.

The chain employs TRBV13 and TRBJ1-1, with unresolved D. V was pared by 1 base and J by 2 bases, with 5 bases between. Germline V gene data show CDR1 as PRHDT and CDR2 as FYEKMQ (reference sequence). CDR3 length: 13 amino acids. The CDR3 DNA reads TGTGCCAGCAGCTTAGCCAGAAACACTGAAGCTTTCTTT. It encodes CASSLARNTEAFF. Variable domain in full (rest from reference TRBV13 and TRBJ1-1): AAGVIQSPRHLIKEKRETATLKCYPIPRHDTVYWYQQGPGQDPQFLISFYEKMQSDKGSIPDRFSAQQFSDYHSELNMSSLELGDSALYFCASSLARNTEAFFGQGTRLTVV.

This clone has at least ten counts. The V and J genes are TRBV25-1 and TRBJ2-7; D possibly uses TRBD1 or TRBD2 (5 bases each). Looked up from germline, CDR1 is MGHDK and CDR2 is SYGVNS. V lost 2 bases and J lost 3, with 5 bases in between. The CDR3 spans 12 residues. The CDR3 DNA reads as TGTGCCAGCAGTGAAGGGGGCTACGAGCAGTACTTC. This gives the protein CASSEGGYEQYF.

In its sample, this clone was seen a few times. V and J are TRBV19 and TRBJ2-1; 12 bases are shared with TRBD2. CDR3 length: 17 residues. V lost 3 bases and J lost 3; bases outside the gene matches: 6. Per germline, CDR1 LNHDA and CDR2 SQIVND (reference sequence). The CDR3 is CASSISTSGSIYNEQFF. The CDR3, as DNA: TGTGCCAGTAGTATTTCGACTAGCGGGAGTATCTACAATGAGCAGTTCTTC.

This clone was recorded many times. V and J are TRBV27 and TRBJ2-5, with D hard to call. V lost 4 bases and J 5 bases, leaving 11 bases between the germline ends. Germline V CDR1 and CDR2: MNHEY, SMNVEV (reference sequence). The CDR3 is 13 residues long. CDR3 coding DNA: TGTGCCAGCAGTTGGAACTCCCTGGAGACCCAGTACTTC. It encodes CASSWNSLETQYF.

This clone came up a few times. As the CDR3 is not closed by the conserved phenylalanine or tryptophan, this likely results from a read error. Here the CDR3 DNA reads TGTGCCAGCAGTTTACTCTTGTTGACCGGGGAGCTGTTTTCT. Encoded protein: CASSLLLLTGELFS. The chain recombines TRBV27 with TRBJ2-2; D not resolved. The CDR3 spans 14 residues. V was clipped by 2 bases and J by 5 bases, with 9 bases between them. CDR1 is MNHEY and CDR2 is SMNVEV in the germline V gene (reference sequence).

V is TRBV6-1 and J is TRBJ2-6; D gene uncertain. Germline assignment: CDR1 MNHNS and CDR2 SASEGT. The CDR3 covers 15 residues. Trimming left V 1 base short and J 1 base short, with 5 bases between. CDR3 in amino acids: CASSEGQSGANVLTF. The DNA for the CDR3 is TGTGCCAGCAGTGAAGGGCAGTCTGGGGCCAACGTCCTGACTTTC.

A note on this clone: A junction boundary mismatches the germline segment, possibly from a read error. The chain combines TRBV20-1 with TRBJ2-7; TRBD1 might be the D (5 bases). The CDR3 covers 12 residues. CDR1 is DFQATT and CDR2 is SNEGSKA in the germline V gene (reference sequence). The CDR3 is CSARMGQYEHYF. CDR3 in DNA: TGCAGTGCTAGAATGGGGCAATACGAGCATTACTTC.

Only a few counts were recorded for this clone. In DNA, the CDR3 is TGTGCCATCAGTCGAGACAGCCGCACAGATACGCAGTATTTT. Translation gives CAISRDSRTDTQYF. The chain employs TRBV10-3 and TRBJ2-3; D possibly corresponds to TRBD1 (5 bases). V lost 5 bases, J lost 1 base, and 10 bases lay in between. The CDR3 covers 14 residues. Germline CDR1 reads ENHRY; CDR2 reads SYGVKD.

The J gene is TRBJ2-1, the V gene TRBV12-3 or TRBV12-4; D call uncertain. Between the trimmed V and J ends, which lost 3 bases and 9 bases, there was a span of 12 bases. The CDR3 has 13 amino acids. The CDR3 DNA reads TGTGCCAGCAGTTTTGACGTGGGGTGTGAGCAGTTCTTC. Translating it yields CASSFDVGCEQFF.

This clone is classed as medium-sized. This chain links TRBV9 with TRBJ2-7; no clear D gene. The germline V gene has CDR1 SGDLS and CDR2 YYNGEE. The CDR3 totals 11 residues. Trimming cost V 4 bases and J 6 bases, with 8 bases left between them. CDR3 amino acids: CASSTPIEQYF. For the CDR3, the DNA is TGTGCCAGCAGCACCCCCATCGAGCAGTACTTC.

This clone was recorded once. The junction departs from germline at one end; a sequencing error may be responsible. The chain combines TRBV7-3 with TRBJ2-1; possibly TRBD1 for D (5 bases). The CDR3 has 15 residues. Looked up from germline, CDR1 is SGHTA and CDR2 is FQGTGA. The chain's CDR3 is CASSLRLGAYNEQFF. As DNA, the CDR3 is TGTGCTAGCAGTTTACGCCTAGGGGCCTACAATGAGCAGTTCTTC. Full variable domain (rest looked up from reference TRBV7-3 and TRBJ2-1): GAGVSQTPSNKVTEKGKYVELRCDPISGHTALYWYRQSLGQGPEFLIYFQGTGAADDSGLPNDRFFAVRPEGSVSTLKIQRTERGDSAVYLCASSLRLGAYNEQFFGPGTRLTVL.

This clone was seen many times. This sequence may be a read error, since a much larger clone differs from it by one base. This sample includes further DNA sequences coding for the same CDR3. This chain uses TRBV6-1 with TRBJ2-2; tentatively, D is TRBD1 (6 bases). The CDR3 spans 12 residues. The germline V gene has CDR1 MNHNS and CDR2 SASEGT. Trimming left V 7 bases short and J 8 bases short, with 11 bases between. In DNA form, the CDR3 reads TGTGCCAGCACGGACAGCACTGGGGAGCTGTTTTTT. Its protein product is CASTDSTGELFF.

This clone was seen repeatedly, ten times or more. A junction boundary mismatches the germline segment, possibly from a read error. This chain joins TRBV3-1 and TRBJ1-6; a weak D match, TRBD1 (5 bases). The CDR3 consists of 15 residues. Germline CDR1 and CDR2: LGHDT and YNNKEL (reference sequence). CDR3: CASSPRRGGNPPLHF. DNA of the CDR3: TGTGCCAGCAGCCCTCGAAGGGGCGGTAATCCACCCCTCCACTTT. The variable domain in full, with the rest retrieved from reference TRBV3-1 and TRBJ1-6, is DTAVSQTPKYLVTQMGNDKSIKCEQNLGHDTMYWYKQDSKKFLKIMFSYNNKELIINETVPNRFSPKSPDKAHLNLHINSLELGDSAVYFCASSPRRGGNPPLHFGNGTRLTVT.

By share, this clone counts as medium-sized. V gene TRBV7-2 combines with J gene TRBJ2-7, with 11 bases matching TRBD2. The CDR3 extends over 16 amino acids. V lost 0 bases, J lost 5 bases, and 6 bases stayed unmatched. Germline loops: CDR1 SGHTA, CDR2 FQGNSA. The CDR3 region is CASSLALSGRAHEQYF. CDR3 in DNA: TGTGCCAGCAGCTTAGCCCTTAGCGGGAGGGCCCACGAGCAGTACTTC.

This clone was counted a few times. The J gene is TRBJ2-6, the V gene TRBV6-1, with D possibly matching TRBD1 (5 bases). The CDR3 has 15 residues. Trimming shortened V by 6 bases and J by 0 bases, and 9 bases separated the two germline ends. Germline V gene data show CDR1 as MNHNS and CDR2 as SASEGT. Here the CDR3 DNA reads TGTGCCAGCAGGCAAGGGGCCTCTGGGGCCAACGTCCTGACTTTC. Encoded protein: CASRQGASGANVLTF.

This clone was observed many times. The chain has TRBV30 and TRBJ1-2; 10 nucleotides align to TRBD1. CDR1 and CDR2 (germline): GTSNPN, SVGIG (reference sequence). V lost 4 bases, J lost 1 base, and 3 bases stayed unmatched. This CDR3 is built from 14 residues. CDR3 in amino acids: CAWTGDRGNYGYTF. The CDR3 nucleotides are TGTGCCTGGACTGGGGACAGGGGTAACTATGGCTACACCTTC.

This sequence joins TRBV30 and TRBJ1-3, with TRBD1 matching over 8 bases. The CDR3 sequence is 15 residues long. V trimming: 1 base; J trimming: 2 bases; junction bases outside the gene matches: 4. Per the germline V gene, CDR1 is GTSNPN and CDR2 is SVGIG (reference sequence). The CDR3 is CAWSEQQGAGNTIYF. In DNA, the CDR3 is TGTGCCTGGAGTGAGCAACAGGGGGCTGGAAACACCATATATTTT. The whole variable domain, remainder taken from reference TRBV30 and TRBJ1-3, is SQTIHQWPATLVQPVGSPLSLECTVEGTSNPNLYWYRQAAGRGLQLLFYSVGIGQISSEVPQNLSASRPQDRQFILSSKKLLLSDSGFYLCAWSEQQGAGNTIYFGEGSWLTVV.

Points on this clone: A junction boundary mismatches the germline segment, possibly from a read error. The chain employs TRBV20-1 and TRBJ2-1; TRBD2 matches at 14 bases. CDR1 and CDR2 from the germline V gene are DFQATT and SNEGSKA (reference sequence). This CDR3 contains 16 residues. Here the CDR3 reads CIARGGLAGARNEQFF. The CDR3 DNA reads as TGCATTGCTAGAGGGGGACTAGCGGGAGCACGAAATGAGCAGTTCTTC.